This T cell receptor beta chain was obtained from a study of regulatory T cells in long-lasting Graves disease. Trimming took 5 bases from V and 6 from J, leaving 12 bases between them. CDR1 is LGHDT, CDR2 YNNKEL, per germline (reference sequence). The CDR3 consists of 13 residues. Described time point: newly diagnosed GD, antithyroid drugs for less than 3 months. After RNA was extracted from PBMCs, the TCR library was made from it. According to the study, TCR beta libraries were built with iRepertoire HTBI primers and CDR3-region Arm-PCR. TCRdb independently ran MiXCR on the multiplex PCR reads; one entry per CDR3 protein. This sample has fewer than 400,000 distinct CDR3 sequences, with 15% to 20% found just once.

The sequencing here drew on peripheral blood mononuclear cells (PBMCs), taken at new diagnosis, from a patient treated with antithyroid drugs. The chain recombines TRBV3-1 with TRBJ2-3; no firm D call. This receptor was identified in a female donor with Graves disease. DNA of the CDR3: TGTGCCAGCAGCTACGAGGCCAGGGATACGCAGTATTTT. Protein: CASSYEARDTQYF.